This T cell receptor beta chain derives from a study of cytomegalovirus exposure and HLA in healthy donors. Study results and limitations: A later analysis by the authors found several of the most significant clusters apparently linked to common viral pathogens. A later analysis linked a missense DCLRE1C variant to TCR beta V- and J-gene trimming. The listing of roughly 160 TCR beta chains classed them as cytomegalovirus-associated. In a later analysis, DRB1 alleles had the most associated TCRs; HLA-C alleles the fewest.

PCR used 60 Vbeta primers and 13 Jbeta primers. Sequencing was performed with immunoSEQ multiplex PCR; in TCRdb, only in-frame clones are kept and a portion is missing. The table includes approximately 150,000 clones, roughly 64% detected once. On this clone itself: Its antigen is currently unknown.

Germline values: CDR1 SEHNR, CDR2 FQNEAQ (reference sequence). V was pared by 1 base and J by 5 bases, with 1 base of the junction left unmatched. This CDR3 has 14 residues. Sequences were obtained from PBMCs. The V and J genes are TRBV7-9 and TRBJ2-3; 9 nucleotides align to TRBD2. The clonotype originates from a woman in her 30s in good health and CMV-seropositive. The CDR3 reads CASSLGGREDTQYF. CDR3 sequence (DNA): TGTGCCAGCAGCTTAGGCGGGAGGGAAGATACGCAGTATTTT. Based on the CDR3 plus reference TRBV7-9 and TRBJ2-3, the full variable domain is DTGVSQNPRHKITKRGQNVTFRCDPISEHNRLYWYRQTLGQGPEFLTYFQNEAQLEKSRLLSDRFSAERPKGSFSTLEIQRTEQGDSAMYLCASSLGGREDTQYFGPGTRLTVL.